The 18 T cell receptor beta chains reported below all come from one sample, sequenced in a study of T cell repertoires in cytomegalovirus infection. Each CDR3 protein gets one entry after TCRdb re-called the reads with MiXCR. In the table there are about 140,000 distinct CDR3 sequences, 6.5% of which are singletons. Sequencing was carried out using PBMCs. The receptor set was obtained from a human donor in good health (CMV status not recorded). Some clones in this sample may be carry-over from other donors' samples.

The CDR3 reads CASSFDRGGYEQYF. The DNA for the CDR3 is TGTGCCAGCAGCTTTGACAGAGGGGGCTACGAGCAGTACTTC. The chain couples TRBV7-6 to TRBJ2-7; tentative D call: TRBD1 (6 bases). Germline loops: CDR1 SGHVS, CDR2 FNYEAQ. This CDR3 spans 14 amino acids. V was trimmed by 3 bases and J by 3 bases, leaving 12 bases between them. Looking up the rest from reference TRBV7-6 and TRBJ2-7 gives the full variable domain: GAGVSQSPRYKVTKRGQDVALRCDPISGHVSLYWYRQALGQGPEFLTYFNYEAQQDKSGLPNDRFSAERPEGSISTLTIQRTEQRDSAMYRCASSFDRGGYEQYFGPGTRLTVT.

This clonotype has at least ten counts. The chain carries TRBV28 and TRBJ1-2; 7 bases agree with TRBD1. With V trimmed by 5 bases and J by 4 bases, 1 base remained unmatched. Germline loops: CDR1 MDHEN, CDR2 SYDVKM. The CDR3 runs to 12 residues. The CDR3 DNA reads TGTGCCAGCAGTCGACAGGGCTATGGCTACACCTTC. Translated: CASSRQGYGYTF.

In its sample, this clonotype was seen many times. The CDR3 spells CASSLAGNYEQYF. In DNA, the CDR3 is TGTGCCAGCAGCTTAGCCGGGAACTACGAGCAGTACTTC. The genes are TRBV7-6 and TRBJ2-7, with TRBD2 as a possible D gene (5 bases). V lost 0 bases and J 3 bases, leaving 6 bases between the germline ends. The length of the CDR3 is 13 residues. Germline CDR1 and CDR2: SGHVS and FNYEAQ.

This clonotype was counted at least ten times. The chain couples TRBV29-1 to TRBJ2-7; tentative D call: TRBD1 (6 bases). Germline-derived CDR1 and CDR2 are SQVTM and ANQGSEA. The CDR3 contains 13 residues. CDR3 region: CSVRGTGSYEQYF. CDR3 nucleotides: TGCAGTGTCCGTGGCACAGGGTCCTACGAGCAGTACTTC.

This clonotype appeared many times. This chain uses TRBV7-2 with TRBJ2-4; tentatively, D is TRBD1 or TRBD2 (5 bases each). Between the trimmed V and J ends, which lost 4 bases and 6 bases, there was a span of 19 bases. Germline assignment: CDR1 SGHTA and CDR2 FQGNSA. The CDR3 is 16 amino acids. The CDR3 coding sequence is TGTGCCAGCAGCTGGCCCAATCCGGGGCGCGGAAACATTCAGTACTTC. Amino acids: CASSWPNPGRGNIQYF. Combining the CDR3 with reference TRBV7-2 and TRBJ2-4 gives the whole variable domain GAGVSQSPSNKVTEKGKDVELRCDPISGHTALYWYRQSLGQGLEFLIYFQGNSAPDKSGLPSDRFSAERTGGSVSTLTIQRTQQEDSAVYLCASSWPNPGRGNIQYFGAGTRLSVL.

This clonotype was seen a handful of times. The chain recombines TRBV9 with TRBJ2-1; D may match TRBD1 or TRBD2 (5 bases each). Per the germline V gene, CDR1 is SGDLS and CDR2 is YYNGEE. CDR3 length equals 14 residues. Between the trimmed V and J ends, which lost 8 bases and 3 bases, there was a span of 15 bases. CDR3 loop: CASAGARGYNEQFF. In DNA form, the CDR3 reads TGTGCCAGTGCCGGGGCACGGGGCTACAATGAGCAGTTCTTC.

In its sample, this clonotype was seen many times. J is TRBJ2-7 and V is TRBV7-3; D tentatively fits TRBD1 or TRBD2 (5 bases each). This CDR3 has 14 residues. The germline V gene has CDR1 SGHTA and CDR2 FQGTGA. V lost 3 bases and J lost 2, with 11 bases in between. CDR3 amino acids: CASSFAPGPYEQYF. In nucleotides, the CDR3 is TGTGCCAGCAGCTTCGCCCCGGGGCCCTACGAGCAGTACTTC.

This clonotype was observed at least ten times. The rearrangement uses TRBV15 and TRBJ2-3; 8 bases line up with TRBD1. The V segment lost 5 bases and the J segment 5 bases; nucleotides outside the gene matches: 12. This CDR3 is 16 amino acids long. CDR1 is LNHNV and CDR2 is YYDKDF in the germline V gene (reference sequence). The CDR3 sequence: CATSRNDRGYRDTQYF. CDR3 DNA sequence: TGTGCCACCAGCCGAAATGACAGGGGCTACCGAGATACGCAGTATTTT.

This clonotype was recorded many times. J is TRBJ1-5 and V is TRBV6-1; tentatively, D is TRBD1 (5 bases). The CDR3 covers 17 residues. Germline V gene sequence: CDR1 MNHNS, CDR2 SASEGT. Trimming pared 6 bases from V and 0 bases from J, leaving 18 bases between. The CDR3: CASRDTWGDYSNQPQHF. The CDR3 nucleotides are TGTGCCAGCAGGGATACCTGGGGGGACTATAGCAATCAGCCCCAGCATTTT.

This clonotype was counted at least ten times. The CDR3 DNA sequence: TGTGCCAGCAGCTTAAACCCCGCCAGGAATGAGCAGTTCTTC. Its translation: CASSLNPARNEQFF. The genes are TRBV7-2 and TRBJ2-1, with D unresolved. This CDR3 comprises 14 residues. Trimming left V 2 bases short and J 7 bases short, with 12 bases between. The germline CDR1 and CDR2 sequences are SGHTA and FQGNSA.

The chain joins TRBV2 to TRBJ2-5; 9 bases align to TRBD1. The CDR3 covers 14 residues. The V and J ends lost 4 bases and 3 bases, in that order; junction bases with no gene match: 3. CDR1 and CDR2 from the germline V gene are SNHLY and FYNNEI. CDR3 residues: CASSVDRGKETQYF. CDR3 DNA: TGTGCCAGCAGTGTTGACAGGGGGAAAGAGACCCAGTACTTC. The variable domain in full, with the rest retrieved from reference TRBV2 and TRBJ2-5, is EPEVTQTPSHQVTQMGQEVILRCVPISNHLYFYWYRQILGQKVEFLVSFYNNEISEKSEIFDDQFSVERPDGSNFTLKIRSTKLEDSAMYFCASSVDRGKETQYFGPGTRLLVL.

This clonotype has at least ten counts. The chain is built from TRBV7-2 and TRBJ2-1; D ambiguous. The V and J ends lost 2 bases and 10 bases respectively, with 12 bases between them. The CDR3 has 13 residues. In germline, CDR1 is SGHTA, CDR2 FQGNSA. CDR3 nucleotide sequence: TGTGCCAGCAGCTTACCCACTTATCGGGAGCAGTTCTTC. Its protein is CASSLPTYREQFF.

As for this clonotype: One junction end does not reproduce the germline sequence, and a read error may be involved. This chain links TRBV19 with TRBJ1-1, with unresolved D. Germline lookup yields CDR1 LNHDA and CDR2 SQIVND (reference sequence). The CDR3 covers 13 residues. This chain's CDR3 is CASSMQVCTEAYF. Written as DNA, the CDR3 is TGTGCCAGTAGTATGCAGGTGTGCACTGAAGCTTACTTT.

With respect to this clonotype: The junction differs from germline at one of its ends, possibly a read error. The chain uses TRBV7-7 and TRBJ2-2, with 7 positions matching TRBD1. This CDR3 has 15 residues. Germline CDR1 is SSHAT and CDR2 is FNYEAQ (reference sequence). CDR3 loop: CASSPGQGDTGELFF. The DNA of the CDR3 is TGTGCTAGCAGCCCCGGCCAGGGGGACACCGGGGAGCTGTTTTTT.

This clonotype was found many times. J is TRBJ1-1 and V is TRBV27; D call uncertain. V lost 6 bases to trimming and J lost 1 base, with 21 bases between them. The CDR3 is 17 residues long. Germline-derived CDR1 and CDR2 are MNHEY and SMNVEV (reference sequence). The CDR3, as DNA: TGTGCCAGCAGCCCGCTTGGAACACGAGGACCGAACACTGAAGCTTTCTTT. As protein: CASSPLGTRGPNTEAFF.

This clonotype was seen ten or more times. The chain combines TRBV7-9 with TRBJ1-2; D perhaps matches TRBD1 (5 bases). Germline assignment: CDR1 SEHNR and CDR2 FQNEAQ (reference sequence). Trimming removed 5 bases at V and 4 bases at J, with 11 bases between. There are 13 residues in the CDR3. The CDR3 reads CASSPGGVYGYTF. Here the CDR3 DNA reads TGTGCCAGCAGCCCCGGGGGGGTCTATGGCTACACCTTC.

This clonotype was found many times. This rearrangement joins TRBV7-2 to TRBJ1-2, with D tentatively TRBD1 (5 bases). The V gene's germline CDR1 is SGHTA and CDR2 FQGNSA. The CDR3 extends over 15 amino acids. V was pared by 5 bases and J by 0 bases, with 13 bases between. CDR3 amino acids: CASSEGRGSNYGYTF. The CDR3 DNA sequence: TGTGCCAGCAGCGAAGGACGGGGGTCTAACTATGGCTACACCTTC.

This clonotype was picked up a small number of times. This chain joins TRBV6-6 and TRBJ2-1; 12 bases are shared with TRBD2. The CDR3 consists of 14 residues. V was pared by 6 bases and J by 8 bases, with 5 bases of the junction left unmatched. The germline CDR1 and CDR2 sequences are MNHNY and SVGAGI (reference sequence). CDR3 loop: CASSPSGGVDEQFF. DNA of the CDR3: TGTGCCAGCAGCCCTAGCGGGGGGGTGGATGAGCAGTTCTTC.